Listed below are T cell receptor beta chains from one sample, sequenced in a study of blood T cells in healthy people across ages. In TCRdb, the 5' RACE reads were re-called with MiXCR into one record per CDR3 protein. The sample holds about 570,000 distinct CDR3 sequences, 27% seen once. The sequenced sample consisted of blood. These receptors came from a woman in her 70s in good health. Each CDR3 is given with its conserved first and last residue. A D gene is named only where the DNA matches it firmly. Clone size is not always given. Where it is, it says once, few, many or a class for expanded clones.

clone size	V gene	J gene	D gene	CDR3 protein	CDR3 DNA
few	TRBV9	TRBJ1-1	-	CASSVKGENTEAFF	TGTGCCAGCAGCGTGAAAGGTGAGAACACTGAAGCTTTCTTT
many	TRBV6-2/TRBV6-3	TRBJ1-2	-	CASRTNSYGYTF	TGTGCCAGCAGGACGAACAGCTATGGCTACACCTTC
few	TRBV7-2	TRBJ1-4	-	CASSLGVNEKLFF	TGTGCCAGCAGCTTGGGGGTAAATGAAAAACTGTTTTTT
few	TRBV20-1	TRBJ1-6	-	CSARDSGRANVVSLHF	TGCAGTGCTAGAGATAGTGGCAGGGCCAACGTAGTATCCCTCCACTTT
-	TRBV20-1	TRBJ2-5	-	CSARDRQETQYF	TGCAGTGCTCGGGACCGCCAAGAGACCCAGTACTTC
-	TRBV4-1	TRBJ1-4	TRBD1	CASSQPDRALTQLFF	TGCGCCAGCAGCCAACCCGACAGGGCTTTAACTCAACTGTTTTTT
few	TRBV20-1	TRBJ1-1	TRBD1	CSARDWGTGVGTEAFF	TGCAGTGCTAGAGATTGGGGAACAGGGGTGGGCACTGAAGCTTTCTTT
-	TRBV29-1	TRBJ2-5	-	CSVLKMGETQYF	TGCAGCGTCCTTAAGATGGGGGAGACCCAGTACTTC
few	TRBV25-1	TRBJ1-2	-	CASSGGRSGAAYGHTF	TGTGCCAGCAGTGGGGGGCGATCGGGGGCAGCCTATGGCCACACCTTC
-	TRBV5-1	TRBJ2-5	TRBD1	CASSLFSGGLQETQYF	TGCGCCAGCAGCTTGTTTTCAGGGGGCCTACAAGAGACCCAGTACTTC
few	TRBV10-3	TRBJ2-7	-	CAIRLGPASSYEQYF	TGTGCCATCAGACTTGGACCGGCTAGCTCCTACGAGCAGTACTTC
few	TRBV12-3/TRBV12-4	TRBJ2-5	-	CASSFNPRGETQYF	TGTGCCAGCAGTTTCAACCCACGAGGGGAGACCCAGTACTTC
few	TRBV13	TRBJ2-3	-	CASSLRLHTQYF	TGTGCCAGCAGCTTACGCCTCCATACGCAGTATTTT
-	TRBV9	TRBJ2-3	TRBD1	CASNPGFLDRFTDTQYF	TGTGCCAGCAATCCCGGTTTCCTGGACAGGTTCACAGATACGCAGTATTTT
-	TRBV4-2	TRBJ2-4	TRBD1	CASSSPGQGGNIQYF	TGTGCCAGCAGCTCACCGGGACAGGGGGGAAACATTCAGTACTTC
few	TRBV19	TRBJ1-5	-	CASSRAWGNQPQHF	TGTGCCAGTAGTAGGGCGTGGGGCAATCAGCCCCAGCATTTT
few	TRBV2	TRBJ1-2	-	CASSEAETGYTF	TGTGCCAGCAGTGAAGCGGAGACGGGCTACACCTTC
-	TRBV18	TRBJ2-7	-	CASSPELLPPYEQYF	TGTGCCAGCTCACCAGAGTTGCTCCCTCCCTACGAGCAGTACTTC
-	TRBV29-1	TRBJ1-2	-	CSVEWNYGYTF	TGCAGCGTTGAGTGGAACTATGGCTACACCTTC
few	TRBV3-1	TRBJ2-2	TRBD1	CASSLRTGTNTGELFF	TGTGCCAGCAGTCTTAGGACAGGGACGAACACCGGGGAGCTGTTTTTT
many	TRBV7-9	TRBJ1-2	-	CASSLARDGGYTF	TGTGCCAGCAGCTTAGCAAGGGACGGCGGCTACACCTTC
-	TRBV12-3/TRBV12-4	TRBJ2-5	TRBD2	CASSTSESGRRETQYF	TGTGCCAGCAGCACGTCAGAGAGCGGGAGAAGGGAGACCCAGTACTTC